A single sample is the source of the 15 T cell receptor beta chains below, sequenced in a study of regulatory T cells in long-lasting Graves disease. Documented time point: newly diagnosed GD, antithyroid drugs for less than 3 months. Researchers made the TCR library from RNA that was extracted from PBMCs. To make TCR beta libraries, researchers used iRepertoire HTBI primers and Arm-PCR of CDR3 regions. TCRdb processed the multiplex PCR reads anew with MiXCR; each CDR3 protein has one entry. The sample lists around 240,000 distinct CDR3 sequences; around 18% were seen once. This sample was shared with a second study, whose subject was T cells in Graves' hyperthyroidism and ophthalmopathy.

The sequencing here drew on peripheral blood mononuclear cells (PBMCs), taken at new diagnosis, from a patient treated with antithyroid drugs. The source of these receptors is a woman in her 30s with Graves disease.

This clonotype came up many times. The rearrangement joins TRBV6-1 to TRBJ1-1, with D possibly TRBD1 on 6 matching bases. Germline CDR1 reads MNHNS; CDR2 reads SASEGT. With 5 bases removed from V and 2 bases from J, the gap between germline ends came to 15 bases. The CDR3 extends over 15 amino acids. The CDR3 nucleotides are TGTGCCAGCAGTACAGGGTATAACATTAACACTGAAGCTTTCTTT. Its translation is CASSTGYNINTEAFF.

This clonotype has at least ten counts. The J gene is TRBJ2-1, the V gene TRBV10-1; D possibly uses TRBD1 or TRBD2 (5 bases each). Trimming removed 3 bases at V and 7 bases at J, with 16 bases between. The germline V gene encodes CDR1 WNHNN and CDR2 SYGVQD (reference sequence). The CDR3 consists of 15 residues. CDR3 nucleotide sequence: TGCGCCAGCAGTGACCGTCGGGACCACTGGAATGAGCAGTTCTTC. Amino acid sequence: CASSDRRDHWNEQFF.

This clonotype was seen ten or more times. This chain joins TRBV14 and TRBJ2-3; D gene ambiguous. Trimming cost V 3 bases and J 5 bases, with 9 bases left between them. This CDR3 contains 13 residues. The germline V gene encodes CDR1 SGHDN and CDR2 FVKESK. The CDR3 DNA follows: TGTGCCAGCAGCCATAGACCGATAGATACGCAGTATTTT. The encoded protein is CASSHRPIDTQYF.

This clonotype was recorded at least ten times. This chain links TRBV6-1 with TRBJ1-1; no clear D. The CDR3 covers 14 residues. V dropped 8 bases and J dropped 0 bases, with 13 bases sitting between them. Looked up from germline, CDR1 is MNHNS and CDR2 is SASEGT. The CDR3 DNA reads TGTGCCAGCGATCCAGGCATTATGAACACTGAAGCTTTCTTT. It codes for CASDPGIMNTEAFF.

For this clonotype: A far larger clone is off by one base, so a read error is likely. The V gene is TRBV3-1, the J gene TRBJ1-1, with D unclear. This CDR3 has 14 amino acids. Germline CDR1 and CDR2: LGHDT and YNNKEL (reference sequence). V was trimmed by 6 bases and J by 7 bases, leaving 18 bases between them. As DNA, the CDR3 is TGTGCCAGCAGAACGCTAGGACGTGGAGGTGAAGCTTTCTTT. Translation gives CASRTLGRGGEAFF.

This clonotype was counted at least ten times. V and J are TRBV24-1 and TRBJ2-5, with D perhaps TRBD2 (8 bases). CDR1 is KGHDR, CDR2 SFDVKD, per germline. CDR3 length: 17 amino acids. V lost 2 bases and J lost 2, with 17 bases in between. CDR3 sequence (DNA): TGTGCCACCAGTGATTCCTTAGGGGGCGGGGGGCAAGAGACCCAGTACTTC. Translating it yields CATSDSLGGGGQETQYF.

This clonotype has ten or more counts. The chain is built from TRBV7-8 and TRBJ1-5; possible D gene TRBD1, 5 bases. Germline V gives CDR1 SGHVS, CDR2 FQNEAQ. The CDR3 loop spans 14 amino acids. V was cut by 4 bases and J by 7 bases, with 14 bases left in between. CDR3 coding DNA: TGTGCCAGCAGCTCACAGGCGTCGAGCCAGCCCCAGCATTTT. As protein: CASSSQASSQPQHF.

This clonotype was recorded at least ten times. V usage is TRBV2 and J usage is TRBJ1-4; TRBD1 agrees at 8 bases. Germline CDR1 and CDR2: SNHLY and FYNNEI. The CDR3 is 14 amino acids. V shed 7 bases, J shed 4 bases, and the junction held 5 bases outside the gene matches. The CDR3, as DNA: TGTGCCAGCATTCTCGGACAGGGTAATGAAAAACTGTTTTTT. Translated, it gives CASILGQGNEKLFF.

Many counts were recorded for this clonotype. This chain links TRBV6-1 with TRBJ1-5; D not certain. The CDR3 contains 13 residues. Trimming pared 2 bases from V and 6 bases from J, leaving 8 bases between. Germline V CDR1 and CDR2: MNHNS, SASEGT. The CDR3 nucleotides read TGTGCCAGCAGTGAAAGGTCATCTCAGCCCCAGCATTTT. Amino acids: CASSERSSQPQHF.

This clonotype was counted at least ten times. The J gene is TRBJ2-1, the V gene TRBV29-1; 11 bases are a match to TRBD1. Germline V gene lookup returns CDR1 SQVTM and CDR2 ANQGSEA. J was trimmed by 8 bases and V by 3 bases; bases with no gene match: 6. This CDR3 has 14 amino acids. CDR3 sequence (DNA): TGCAGCGTTGAGGGGGGACAGGGGGGGTATGAGCAGTTCTTC. Its protein is CSVEGGQGGYEQFF.

This clonotype was counted ten times or more. The chain carries TRBV13 and TRBJ2-1, with 8 bases identical to TRBD2. Germline V lookup: CDR1 PRHDT, CDR2 FYEKMQ (reference sequence). The CDR3 contains 19 residues. Losses at the gene ends were 4 bases for V and 0 bases for J; bases not matched to a gene: 14. The CDR3 here is CASSSLYPTSEDSYNEQFF. The CDR3 DNA sequence: TGTGCCAGCAGCTCTCTATATCCGACTAGCGAGGACTCCTACAATGAGCAGTTCTTC.

This clonotype was seen repeatedly, ten times or more. The chain is built from TRBV7-3 and TRBJ2-1; the D gene is possibly TRBD2 (5 bases). V lost 2 bases to trimming and J lost 0 bases, with 11 bases between them. Germline V gives CDR1 SGHTA, CDR2 FQGTGA. This CDR3 is built from 16 residues. For the CDR3, the DNA is TGTGCCAGCAGCTTAGGACTTTCGAGCTCCTACAATGAGCAGTTCTTC. Translated: CASSLGLSSSYNEQFF.

This clonotype has at least ten counts. The genes are TRBV18 and TRBJ2-5; D is unclear. Germline values: CDR1 KGHSH, CDR2 LQKENI. The length of the CDR3 is 13 residues. V dropped 3 bases and J dropped 4 bases, with 9 bases sitting between them. CDR3 DNA: TGTGCCAGCTCACCGGGCGTCGGAGAGACCCAGTACTTC. The encoded protein is CASSPGVGETQYF. The whole variable domain, filled in from reference TRBV18 and TRBJ2-5, reads NAGVMQNPRHLVRRRGQEARLRCSPMKGHSHVYWYRQLPEEGLKFMVYLQKENIIDESGMPKERFSAEFPKEGPSILRIQQVVRGDSAAYFCASSPGVGETQYFGPGTRLLVL.

This clonotype appeared many times. The V call is TRBV15, the J call TRBJ2-1; 14 positions agree with TRBD2. J was trimmed by 6 bases and V by 1 base; bases with no gene match: 2. There are 16 residues in the CDR3. The germline V gene encodes CDR1 LNHNV and CDR2 YYDKDF (reference sequence). This chain's CDR3 is CATSRGLAGGRNEQFF. In nucleotides, the CDR3 is TGTGCCACCAGCAGAGGACTAGCGGGGGGGCGCAATGAGCAGTTCTTC.

This clonotype showed up many times. The chain carries TRBV5-1 and TRBJ2-7, with TRBD1 matching 8 bases. Germline CDR1 and CDR2: SGHRS and YFSETQ. The junction had 12 bases not matched to a gene; V was cut back by 4 bases and J by 3 bases. CDR3 length: 16 amino acids. The CDR3 DNA sequence: TGCGCCAGCAGCCCTTCTCTGGACAGGGCGGGCTACGAGCAGTACTTC. This encodes CASSPSLDRAGYEQYF.